This is a list of T cell receptor beta chains from one sample in a study of blood T cells in healthy people across ages. Each CDR3 protein gets one entry after TCRdb re-called the 5' RACE reads with MiXCR. The sample carries about 1.1 million distinct CDR3 sequences, roughly two fifths recorded once. Sequencing used blood. These receptors were taken from a man younger than 35 in good health. Both conserved end residues are part of each CDR3. The D gene is left open where the match is weak. Some rows mark clone size as missing; the rest say once, few, many or name a class of expanded clone.

clone_size: few; j_call: TRBJ2-1; d_call: -; v_call: TRBV27; cdr3_aa: CASSLTNSYNEQFF; cdr3_nt: TGTGCCAGCAGTTTAACCAACTCCTACAATGAGCAGTTCTTC
clone_size: -; j_call: TRBJ1-4; d_call: -; v_call: TRBV6-1; cdr3_aa: CASSEVDTNEKLFF; cdr3_nt: TGTGCCAGCAGTGAGGTCGATACTAATGAAAAACTGTTTTTT
clone_size: -; j_call: TRBJ2-1; d_call: -; v_call: TRBV27; cdr3_aa: CASRKGSQETQFF; cdr3_nt: TGTGCCAGCAGAAAGGGCTCCCAAGAGACCCAGTTCTTC
clone_size: -; j_call: TRBJ1-4; d_call: -; v_call: TRBV10-3; cdr3_aa: CAISEFRRSQTNEKLFF; cdr3_nt: TGTGCCATCAGCGAGTTTCGGCGGTCCCAAACTAATGAAAAACTGTTTTTT
clone_size: -; j_call: TRBJ1-1; d_call: -; v_call: TRBV7-2; cdr3_aa: CASAGGRYNTEAFF; cdr3_nt: TGTGCCAGCGCCGGGGGTCGTTATAACACTGAAGCTTTCTTT
clone_size: -; j_call: TRBJ1-6; d_call: -; v_call: TRBV24-1; cdr3_aa: CATSDGIHSPLHF; cdr3_nt: TGTGCCACCAGTGATGGGATCCATTCACCCCTCCACTTT
clone_size: few; j_call: TRBJ2-1; d_call: -; v_call: TRBV12-3/TRBV12-4; cdr3_aa: CASITDGNEQFF; cdr3_nt: TGTGCCAGCATCACGGACGGCAATGAGCAGTTCTTC
clone_size: few; j_call: TRBJ1-1; d_call: -; v_call: TRBV20-1; cdr3_aa: CSARVGSSLNTEAFF; cdr3_nt: TGCAGTGCTAGAGTCGGGTCAAGCCTGAACACTGAAGCTTTCTTT
clone_size: -; j_call: TRBJ2-2; d_call: -; v_call: TRBV2; cdr3_aa: CASLDNTGELFF; cdr3_nt: TGTGCCAGCCTGGACAACACCGGGGAGCTGTTTTTT
clone_size: many; j_call: TRBJ2-7; d_call: -; v_call: TRBV7-2; cdr3_aa: CASSAGRLNFRAYEQYF; cdr3_nt: TGTGCCAGCAGCGCGGGACGTTTAAACTTCAGGGCCTACGAGCAGTACTTC
clone_size: -; j_call: TRBJ2-1; d_call: -; v_call: TRBV2; cdr3_aa: CASSDANNEQFF; cdr3_nt: TGTGCCAGCAGCGATGCTAACAATGAGCAGTTCTTC
clone_size: -; j_call: TRBJ1-1; d_call: TRBD1; v_call: TRBV29-1; cdr3_aa: CSVYTGGGTEAFF; cdr3_nt: TGCAGCGTTTATACAGGGGGCGGAACTGAAGCTTTCTTT
clone_size: -; j_call: TRBJ2-1; d_call: -; v_call: TRBV20-1; cdr3_aa: CSVSRTANNEQFF; cdr3_nt: TGCAGTGTCTCTAGGACGGCCAACAATGAGCAGTTCTTC
clone_size: -; j_call: TRBJ1-1; d_call: TRBD1; v_call: TRBV12-3/TRBV12-4; cdr3_aa: CASCRDRGYTEAFF; cdr3_nt: TGTGCCAGCTGCCGGGACAGGGGGTACACTGAAGCTTTCTTT
clone_size: once; j_call: TRBJ1-4; d_call: -; v_call: TRBV3-1; cdr3_aa: CASSQNGRGGEKLFF; cdr3_nt: TGTGCCAGCAGCCAGAACGGCCGCGGGGGTGAAAAACTGTTTTTT
clone_size: few; j_call: TRBJ2-1; d_call: TRBD2; v_call: TRBV7-9; cdr3_aa: CASSRLAGGFNEQFF; cdr3_nt: TGTGCCAGCAGCCGACTAGCGGGGGGCTTTAATGAGCAGTTCTTC
clone_size: few; j_call: TRBJ1-1; d_call: -; v_call: TRBV19; cdr3_aa: CASSAVGPEAFF; cdr3_nt: TGTGCCAGTAGTGCGGTAGGACCGGAAGCTTTCTTT
clone_size: few; j_call: TRBJ2-7; d_call: -; v_call: TRBV4-2; cdr3_aa: CASSQEGGPISYEQYF; cdr3_nt: TGTGCCAGCAGCCAAGAAGGGGGACCGATATCCTACGAGCAGTACTTC
clone_size: -; j_call: TRBJ1-4; d_call: -; v_call: TRBV20-1; cdr3_aa: CSARDDQQDEKLFF; cdr3_nt: TGCAGTGCTAGAGATGATCAGCAGGATGAAAAACTGTTTTTT
clone_size: few; j_call: TRBJ2-3; d_call: TRBD2; v_call: TRBV4-2; cdr3_aa: CASSQEPSGSTDTQYF; cdr3_nt: TGTGCCAGCAGCCAAGAACCTAGCGGGAGCACAGATACGCAGTATTTT
clone_size: -; j_call: TRBJ2-3; d_call: TRBD2; v_call: TRBV2; cdr3_aa: CASRTGTSGGDTQYF; cdr3_nt: TGTGCCAGCAGAACCGGGACTAGCGGGGGGGATACGCAGTATTTT
clone_size: -; j_call: TRBJ1-1; d_call: TRBD1; v_call: TRBV7-2; cdr3_aa: CASSSPDRVPTEAFF; cdr3_nt: TGTGCCAGCAGCTCCCCGGACAGGGTCCCCACTGAAGCTTTCTTT
clone_size: once; j_call: TRBJ1-6; d_call: -; v_call: TRBV7-9; cdr3_aa: CASSLVAGSPPHF; cdr3_nt: TGTGCCAGCAGCTTAGTCGCTGGTTCACCCCCCCACTTT
clone_size: -; j_call: TRBJ2-7; d_call: -; v_call: TRBV21-1; cdr3_aa: CAGSHGASYEQYF; cdr3_nt: TGTGCCGGATCCCACGGCGCCTCCTACGAGCAGTACTTC
clone_size: few; j_call: TRBJ1-6; d_call: TRBD1; v_call: TRBV4-3; cdr3_aa: CASSQTGGYNDSPLHF; cdr3_nt: TGCGCCAGCAGCCAGACAGGGGGTTATAATGATTCACCCCTCCACTTT
clone_size: -; j_call: TRBJ2-7; d_call: -; v_call: TRBV6-2/TRBV6-3; cdr3_aa: CASSPGSGQYF; cdr3_nt: TGTGCCAGCAGTCCCGGGAGTGGGCAGTACTTC
clone_size: many; j_call: TRBJ2-1; d_call: -; v_call: TRBV5-1; cdr3_aa: CASSSGRGSYNEQFF; cdr3_nt: TGTGCCAGCAGTTCCGGGCGGGGCTCCTACAATGAGCAGTTCTTC
clone_size: -; j_call: TRBJ1-3; d_call: -; v_call: TRBV7-2; cdr3_aa: CASSYSSGVGSGNTIYF; cdr3_nt: TGTGCCAGCAGCTACTCATCAGGGGTTGGGTCTGGAAACACCATATATTTT
clone_size: few; j_call: TRBJ2-1; d_call: TRBD2; v_call: TRBV12-3/TRBV12-4; cdr3_aa: CASTEAGLVGEQFF; cdr3_nt: TGTGCCAGCACAGAAGCGGGGCTCGTGGGGGAGCAGTTCTTC
clone_size: -; j_call: TRBJ2-1; d_call: -; v_call: TRBV20-1; cdr3_aa: CSARDGGVDDNEQFF; cdr3_nt: TGCAGTGCTAGAGATGGTGGGGTCGACGACAATGAGCAGTTCTTC
clone_size: -; j_call: TRBJ2-1; d_call: -; v_call: TRBV9; cdr3_aa: CASSAIQGGEQFF; cdr3_nt: TGTGCCAGCAGCGCTATACAGGGTGGTGAGCAGTTCTTC
clone_size: once; j_call: TRBJ2-7; d_call: TRBD1; v_call: TRBV27; cdr3_aa: CASRGGRYEQYF; cdr3_nt: TGTGCCAGCAGAGGGGGCAGGTACGAGCAGTACTTC
clone_size: -; j_call: TRBJ2-5; d_call: TRBD2; v_call: TRBV12-3/TRBV12-4; cdr3_aa: CASSSAGLPQYF; cdr3_nt: TGTGCCAGCAGTTCGGCGGGACTACCGCAGTACTTC
clone_size: -; j_call: TRBJ1-6; d_call: TRBD1; v_call: TRBV20-1; cdr3_aa: CSASEGADNSPLHF; cdr3_nt: TGCAGTGCTAGTGAGGGGGCTGATAATTCACCCCTCCACTTT
clone_size: once; j_call: TRBJ2-3; d_call: -; v_call: TRBV21-1; cdr3_aa: CARSKGVSGPSTDTQYF; cdr3_nt: TGTGCCCGCAGCAAAGGGGTTAGCGGGCCTAGCACAGATACGCAGTATTTT
clone_size: few; j_call: TRBJ2-7; d_call: TRBD1; v_call: TRBV28; cdr3_aa: CASRIGTGIHEQYF; cdr3_nt: TGTGCCAGCCGTATCGGGACAGGGATCCACGAGCAGTACTTC
clone_size: few; j_call: TRBJ2-3; d_call: -; v_call: TRBV6-2/TRBV6-3; cdr3_aa: CASTDGESKVIYSTQYF; cdr3_nt: TGTGCCAGCACCGACGGCGAATCTAAGGTCATCTATTCTACGCAGTATTTT
clone_size: -; j_call: TRBJ2-1; d_call: TRBD2; v_call: TRBV4-1; cdr3_aa: CASSQRTSGGDSYNEQFF; cdr3_nt: TGCGCCAGCAGCCAAAGAACTAGCGGGGGGGATTCCTACAATGAGCAGTTCTTC
clone_size: few; j_call: TRBJ1-5; d_call: -; v_call: TRBV27; cdr3_aa: CASTRQRNQPQHF; cdr3_nt: TGTGCCAGCACCCGACAGCGAAATCAGCCCCAGCATTTT
clone_size: few; j_call: TRBJ2-1; d_call: -; v_call: TRBV5-1; cdr3_aa: CASSLRGQGGNEQFF; cdr3_nt: TGCGCCAGCAGCTTGAGAGGTCAGGGTGGGAATGAGCAGTTCTTC